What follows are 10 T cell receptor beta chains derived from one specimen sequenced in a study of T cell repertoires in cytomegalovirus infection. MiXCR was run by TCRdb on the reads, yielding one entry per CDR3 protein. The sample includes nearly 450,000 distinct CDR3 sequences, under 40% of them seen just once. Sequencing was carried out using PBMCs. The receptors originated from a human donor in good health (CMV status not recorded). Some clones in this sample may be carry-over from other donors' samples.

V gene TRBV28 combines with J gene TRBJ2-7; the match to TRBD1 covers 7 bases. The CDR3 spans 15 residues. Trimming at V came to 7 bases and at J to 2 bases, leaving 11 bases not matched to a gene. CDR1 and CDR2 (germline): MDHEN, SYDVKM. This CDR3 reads CASTLRQGSAYEQYF. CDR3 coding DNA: TGTGCCAGCACCCTCAGACAGGGTAGTGCCTACGAGCAGTACTTC.

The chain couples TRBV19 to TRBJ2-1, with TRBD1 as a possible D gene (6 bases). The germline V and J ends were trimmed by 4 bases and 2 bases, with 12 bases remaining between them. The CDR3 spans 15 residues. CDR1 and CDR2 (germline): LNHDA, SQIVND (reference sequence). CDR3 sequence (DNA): TGTGCCAGTAGTAGTTTGGGGGCCACCTACAATGAGCAGTTCTTC. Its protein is CASSSLGATYNEQFF. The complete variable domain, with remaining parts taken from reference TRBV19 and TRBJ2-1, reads DGGITQSPKYLFRKEGQNVTLSCEQNLNHDAMYWYRQDPGQGLRLIYYSQIVNDFQKGDIAEGYSVSREKKESFPLTVTSAQKNPTAFYLCASSSLGATYNEQFFGPGTRLTVL.

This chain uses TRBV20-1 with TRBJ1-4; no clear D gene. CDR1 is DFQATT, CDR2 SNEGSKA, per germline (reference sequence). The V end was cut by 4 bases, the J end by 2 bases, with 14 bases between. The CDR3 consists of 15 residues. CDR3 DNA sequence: TGCAGTGCTACTAAAGCCGCCGCCACTAATGAAAAACTGTTTTTT. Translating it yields CSATKAAATNEKLFF.

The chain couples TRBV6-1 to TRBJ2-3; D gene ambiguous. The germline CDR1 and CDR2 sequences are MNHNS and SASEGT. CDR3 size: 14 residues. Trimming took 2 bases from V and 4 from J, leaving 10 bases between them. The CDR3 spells CASSERRVPDTQYF. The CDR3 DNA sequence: TGTGCCAGCAGTGAAAGAAGGGTCCCAGATACGCAGTATTTT.

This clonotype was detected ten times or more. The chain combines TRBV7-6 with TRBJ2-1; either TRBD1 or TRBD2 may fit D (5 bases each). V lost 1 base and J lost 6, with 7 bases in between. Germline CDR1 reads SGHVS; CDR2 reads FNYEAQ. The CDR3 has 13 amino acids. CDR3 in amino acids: CASSLGGGNEQFF. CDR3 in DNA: TGTGCCAGCAGCTTAGGTGGGGGCAATGAGCAGTTCTTC.

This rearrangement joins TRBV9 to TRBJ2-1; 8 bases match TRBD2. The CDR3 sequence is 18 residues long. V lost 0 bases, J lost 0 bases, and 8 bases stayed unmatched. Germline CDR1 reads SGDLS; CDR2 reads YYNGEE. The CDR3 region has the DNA TGTGCCAGCAGCGTAGGTTTTGGCGGGGGGCCCTCCTACAATGAGCAGTTCTTC. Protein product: CASSVGFGGGPSYNEQFF.

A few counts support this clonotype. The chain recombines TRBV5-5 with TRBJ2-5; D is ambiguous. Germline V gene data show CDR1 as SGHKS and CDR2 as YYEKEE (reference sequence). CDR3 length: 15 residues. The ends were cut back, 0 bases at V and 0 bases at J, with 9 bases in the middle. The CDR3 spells CASSLGGHNQETQYF. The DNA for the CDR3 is TGTGCCAGCAGCTTGGGGGGTCACAACCAAGAGACCCAGTACTTC.

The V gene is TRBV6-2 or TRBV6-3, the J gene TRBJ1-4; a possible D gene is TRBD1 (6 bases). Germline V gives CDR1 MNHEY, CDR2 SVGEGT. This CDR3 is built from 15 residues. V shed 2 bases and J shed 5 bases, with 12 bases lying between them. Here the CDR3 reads CASSYRGQGNEKLFF. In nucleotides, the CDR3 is TGTGCCAGCAGTTACAGGGGACAAGGGAATGAAAAACTGTTTTTT.

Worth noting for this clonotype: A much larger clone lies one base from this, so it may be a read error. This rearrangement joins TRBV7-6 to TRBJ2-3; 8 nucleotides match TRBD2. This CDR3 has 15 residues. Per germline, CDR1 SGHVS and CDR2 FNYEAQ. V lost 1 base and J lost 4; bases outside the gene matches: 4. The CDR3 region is CASSLGTSIPDTQYF. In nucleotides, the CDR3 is TGTGCCAGCAGCTTAGGGACTAGCATCCCAGATACGCAGTATTTT. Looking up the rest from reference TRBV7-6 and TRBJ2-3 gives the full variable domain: GAGVSQSPRYKVTKRGQDVALRCDPISGHVSLYWYRQALGQGPEFLTYFNYEAQQDKSGLPNDRFSAERPEGSISTLTIQRTEQRDSAMYRCASSLGTSIPDTQYFGPGTRLTVL.

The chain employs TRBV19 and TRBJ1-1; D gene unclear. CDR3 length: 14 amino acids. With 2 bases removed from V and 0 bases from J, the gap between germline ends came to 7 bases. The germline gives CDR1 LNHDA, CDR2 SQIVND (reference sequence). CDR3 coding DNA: TGTGCCAGTAGTATATCGCTTATGAACACTGAAGCTTTCTTT. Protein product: CASSISLMNTEAFF. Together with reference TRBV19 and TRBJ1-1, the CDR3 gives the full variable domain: DGGITQSPKYLFRKEGQNVTLSCEQNLNHDAMYWYRQDPGQGLRLIYYSQIVNDFQKGDIAEGYSVSREKKESFPLTVTSAQKNPTAFYLCASSISLMNTEAFFGQGTRLTVV.